Listed here are 23 T cell receptor beta chains from one sample, sequenced in a study of blood T cell repertoires in COVID-19. The assay was immunoSEQ multiplex PCR, and TCRdb's table has in-frame clones only and misses some. The sample shows around 200,000 clones, 70% to 90% of them seen only once. The sample comprised PBMCs or T cells enriched from blood (not recorded which). These receptors all stem from a man aged 40-49 years who had recovered from COVID-19.

This chain uses TRBV19 with TRBJ1-1; 8 bases line up with TRBD1. This CDR3 has 15 residues. Germline loops: CDR1 LNHDA, CDR2 SQIVND (reference sequence). V trimming: 4 bases; J trimming: 7 bases; junction bases outside the gene matches: 11. For the CDR3, the DNA is TGTGCCAGTAGTACAAGACCTAGGACAGGGAGTGAAGCTTTCTTT. Translating gives CASSTRPRTGSEAFF. Variable domain in full (rest from reference TRBV19 and TRBJ1-1): DGGITQSPKYLFRKEGQNVTLSCEQNLNHDAMYWYRQDPGQGLRLIYYSQIVNDFQKGDIAEGYSVSREKKESFPLTVTSAQKNPTAFYLCASSTRPRTGSEAFFGQGTRLTVV.

The CDR3 here is CASNRGGTSGIYEQYF. For the CDR3, the DNA is TGTGCCAGCAATCGTGGGGGGACTAGCGGGATTTACGAGCAGTACTTC. The chain is built from TRBV2 and TRBJ2-7; 13 positions agree with TRBD2. CDR1 and CDR2 (germline): SNHLY, FYNNEI. The V segment lost 7 bases and the J segment 4 bases; nucleotides outside the gene matches: 10. The CDR3 is 16 amino acids.

This chain links TRBV6-5 with TRBJ1-1; TRBD1 might be the D (6 bases). V gave up 0 bases and J gave up 7 bases, with 15 bases separating them. This CDR3 contains 15 residues. Germline V gene data show CDR1 as MNHEY and CDR2 as SVGAGI. CDR3 sequence (DNA): TGTGCCAGCAGTTACTCGAATGGGGGCAGGTTTGAAGCTTTCTTT. Translated, it gives CASSYSNGGRFEAFF.

The chain employs TRBV27 and TRBJ1-4, with 12 bases identical to TRBD1. This CDR3 is built from 15 residues. Looked up from germline, CDR1 is MNHEY and CDR2 is SMNVEV (reference sequence). The V gene end was trimmed by 1 base and the J gene end by 10 bases; junction bases not matched to a gene: 4. CDR3 DNA sequence: TGTGCCAGCAGTTTATTAGGGACAGGGGGCGCAAAACTGTTTTTT. Protein: CASSLLGTGGAKLFF.

This chain joins TRBV5-5 and TRBJ2-1, with TRBD2 identical over 13 bases. Per germline, CDR1 SGHKS and CDR2 YYEKEE (reference sequence). The CDR3 runs 15 residues. Losses at the gene ends were 3 bases for V and 7 bases for J; bases not matched to a gene: 4. The CDR3: CASSSGLAGLNEQFF. The CDR3 nucleotides are TGTGCCAGCAGCTCGGGACTAGCGGGACTTAATGAGCAGTTCTTC.

The CDR3 region has the DNA TGTGCCTGGGACCGGGACTCTGTGAACACTGAAGCTTTCTTT. It specifies CAWDRDSVNTEAFF. The chain has TRBV30 and TRBJ1-1; D perhaps matches TRBD1 (5 bases). This CDR3 contains 14 residues. The germline V gene encodes CDR1 GTSNPN and CDR2 SVGIG (reference sequence). V lost 5 bases and J lost 0, with 13 bases in between.

V usage is TRBV5-1 and J usage is TRBJ1-4; 7 bases map to TRBD1. Germline CDR1 is SGHRS and CDR2 is YFSETQ. The CDR3 totals 13 residues. V was clipped by 1 base and J by 8 bases; unmatched bases: 2. The CDR3 here is CASSLTGAEKLFF. As DNA, the CDR3 is TGCGCCAGCAGCTTGACAGGGGCCGAAAAACTGTTTTTT.

This clone was counted ten times or more. The chain couples TRBV7-9 to TRBJ1-2; 7 bases line up with TRBD1. Germline V CDR1 and CDR2: SEHNR, FQNEAQ (reference sequence). The trim removed 7 bases at V and 6 bases at J, leaving 8 bases unmatched. This CDR3 contains 13 residues. DNA of the CDR3: TGTGCCAGCACCGCCCAGGGGGGTGATGGCTACACCTTC. It codes for CASTAQGGDGYTF.

This clone appeared once. The chain combines TRBV19 with TRBJ1-2; TRBD1 agrees at 12 bases. With 7 bases clipped from V and 4 bases from J, the junction kept 4 bases outside the gene matches. CDR3 size: 14 residues. Germline lookup yields CDR1 LNHDA and CDR2 SQIVND (reference sequence). In DNA, the CDR3 is TGTGCCAGTAAAGGGACAGGGGGCATCTATGGCTACACCTTC. It encodes CASKGTGGIYGYTF.

The CDR3 is CASSDGGNEKLFF. The CDR3 region has the DNA TGTGCCAGCTCGGACGGAGGTAATGAAAAACTGTTTTTT. This chain connects TRBV9 to TRBJ1-4; the D is unclear. The CDR3 consists of 13 residues. In germline, CDR1 is SGDLS, CDR2 YYNGEE. Trimming took 7 bases from V and 4 from J, leaving 11 bases between them.

The chain employs TRBV6-1 and TRBJ2-7; 9 bases are a match to TRBD1. Germline loops: CDR1 MNHNS, CDR2 SASEGT. The ends lost 0 bases at V and 4 bases at J; junction bases unmatched: 4. The CDR3 runs 15 residues. The CDR3 spells CASSEAGTGSYEQYF. Here the CDR3 DNA reads TGTGCCAGCAGTGAAGCCGGGACAGGGTCTTACGAGCAGTACTTC.

This sequence joins TRBV19 and TRBJ1-1, with TRBD1 matching over 8 bases. This CDR3 contains 13 residues. CDR1 LNHDA and CDR2 SQIVND come from the germline V gene (reference sequence). J lost 5 bases, V lost 6 bases, and 5 bases had no gene match. CDR3 in DNA: TGTGCCAGTAGGGGGACAGGCAGGACTGAAGCTTTCTTT. Residues: CASRGTGRTEAFF.

This clone has more than one count but fewer than ten. J is TRBJ2-1 and V is TRBV30; the match to TRBD2 covers 8 bases. CDR1 and CDR2 from the germline V gene are GTSNPN and SVGIG (reference sequence). CDR3 size: 15 residues. V dropped 5 bases and J dropped 0; count of bases not matched to a gene: 6. The CDR3 bases are TGTGCCTGGGGGGTGGGGACTAGCTCCTACAATGAGCAGTTCTTC. Residues: CAWGVGTSSYNEQFF. The full variable domain, with the rest looked up from reference TRBV30 and TRBJ2-1, is SQTIHQWPATLVQPVGSPLSLECTVEGTSNPNLYWYRQAAGRGLQLLFYSVGIGQISSEVPQNLSASRPQDRQFILSSKKLLLSDSGFYLCAWGVGTSSYNEQFFGPGTRLTVL.

This clone has just a few counts. The chain links TRBV3-1 (or the pseudogene TRBV3-2) to TRBJ2-1; TRBD1 matches at 7 bases. CDR1 is LGHDT, CDR2 YNNKEL, per germline (reference sequence). The CDR3 runs 16 residues. The trim removed 4 bases at V and 8 bases at J, leaving 14 bases unmatched. This CDR3 is CASSRVRGLAFDEQFF. The CDR3 DNA follows: TGTGCCAGCAGCCGTGTTAGGGGGCTCGCTTTCGATGAGCAGTTCTTC.

This clone was seen repeatedly, ten times or more. This sequence joins TRBV7-9 and TRBJ2-5, with 7 bases that match TRBD1. Germline assignment: CDR1 SEHNR and CDR2 FQNEAQ (reference sequence). This CDR3 is built from 13 residues. V was clipped by 3 bases and J by 5 bases; unmatched bases: 3. CDR3 DNA: TGTGCCAGCAGCTTGGGGACAGCGGAGACCCAGTACTTC. Protein sequence: CASSLGTAETQYF.

CDR3 sequence (DNA): TGTGCCTGGAGTACCACACCAACTAATGAAAAACTGTTTTTT. Translation: CAWSTTPTNEKLFF. The chain combines TRBV30 with TRBJ1-4; D remains unclear. Between the trimmed V and J ends, which lost 2 bases and 0 bases, there was a span of 7 bases. Germline V lookup: CDR1 GTSNPN, CDR2 SVGIG (reference sequence). The CDR3 consists of 14 residues.

This clone came up a few times. This chain uses TRBV5-8 with TRBJ1-5; a possible D gene is TRBD1 (6 bases). Trimming pared 5 bases from V and 0 bases from J, leaving 12 bases between. CDR1 and CDR2 from the germline V gene are SGHTS and YDEGEE. This CDR3 comprises 15 residues. This CDR3 is CASSEKGHSNQPQHF. The CDR3 DNA follows: TGTGCCAGCAGTGAGAAGGGACATAGCAATCAGCCCCAGCATTTT.

This clone was observed a single time. The chain is built from TRBV9 and TRBJ1-3; D remains unclear. Germline CDR1 reads SGDLS; CDR2 reads YYNGEE. The CDR3 covers 15 residues. Trimming removed 2 bases from V and 0 bases from J, with 9 bases in between. The CDR3 region is CASSVSASSGNTIYF. DNA for the CDR3: TGTGCCAGCAGCGTGTCCGCGAGCTCTGGAAACACCATATATTTT.

This chain joins TRBV11-2 and TRBJ1-5, with D possibly matching TRBD1 (5 bases). V shed 5 bases and J shed 2 bases, with 13 bases lying between them. CDR1 SGHAT and CDR2 FQNNGV come from the germline V gene. This CDR3 is built from 15 residues. This chain's CDR3 is CASSKWGDGNQPQHF. Here the CDR3 DNA reads TGTGCCAGCAGCAAATGGGGGGACGGCAATCAGCCCCAGCATTTT.

The rearrangement joins TRBV7-2 to TRBJ2-7; 7 nucleotides align to TRBD2. Looked up from germline, CDR1 is SGHTA and CDR2 is FQGNSA. V dropped 2 bases and J dropped 1; count of bases not matched to a gene: 5. The CDR3 length is 15 residues. The CDR3 DNA reads TGTGCCAGCAGCTTACTTCCGGGGGGATCCTACGAGCAGTACTTC. Translated: CASSLLPGGSYEQYF.

Written as DNA, the CDR3 is TGTGCCAGCAGTGGACTCTCGCGCTCCTACGAGCAGTACTTC. Its protein is CASSGLSRSYEQYF. The V gene is TRBV28, the J gene TRBJ2-7, with a possible D match to TRBD2 (5 bases). V was pared by 5 bases and J by 0 bases, with 11 bases between. The CDR3 consists of 14 residues. CDR1 is MDHEN, CDR2 SYDVKM, per germline. Looking up the rest from reference TRBV28 and TRBJ2-7 gives the full variable domain: DVKVTQSSRYLVKRTGEKVFLECVQDMDHENMFWYRQDPGLGLRLIYFSYDVKMKEKGDIPEGYSVSREKKERFSLILESASTNQTSMYLCASSGLSRSYEQYFGPGTRLTVT.

The J gene is TRBJ1-2, the V gene TRBV19; D is ambiguous. This CDR3 is 14 amino acids long. The ends were cut back, 8 bases at V and 6 bases at J, with 19 bases in the middle. Germline CDR1 reads LNHDA; CDR2 reads SQIVND (reference sequence). The CDR3 region is CASGQTVADDGYTF. CDR3 nucleotide sequence: TGTGCCAGTGGGCAAACGGTCGCAGACGATGGCTACACCTTC.

V gene TRBV5-8 combines with J gene TRBJ1-1; TRBD1 matches 9 bases. J was trimmed by 0 bases and V by 2 bases; bases with no gene match: 2. From germline, CDR1 is SGHTS and CDR2 YDEGEE. The CDR3 extends over 15 amino acids. The CDR3 protein is CASSLGTGMNTEAFF. As DNA, the CDR3 is TGTGCCAGCAGCTTAGGGACAGGGATGAACACTGAAGCTTTCTTT.